These 25 T cell receptor beta chains were sequenced from one sample in a study of blood T cell repertoires in COVID-19. Using immunoSEQ multiplex PCR, the repertoire was profiled, and TCRdb retains in-frame clones only, with some absent. The sample has 200,000 to 250,000 clones, approximately 82% seen once. The specimen sequenced was peripheral blood. These receptors originate from a woman at least 80 years old with acute or convalescent COVID-19.

V gene TRBV2 combines with J gene TRBJ1-1; TRBD1 matches at 9 bases. CDR1 and CDR2 (germline): SNHLY, FYNNEI. J gave up 5 bases and V 8 bases, and 12 bases lay outside the gene matches. CDR3 length: 15 residues. CDR3 nucleotide sequence: TGTGCCAGCCATTTACAGGGGGCGAGGACGACTGAAGCTTTCTTT. Translation: CASHLQGARTTEAFF.

The V and J genes are TRBV3-1 (or the pseudogene TRBV3-2) and TRBJ2-3; 10 positions agree with TRBD2. V lost 8 bases to trimming and J lost 1 base; unmatched junction nucleotides: 3. The CDR3 extends over 14 amino acids. Germline V gives CDR1 LGHDT, CDR2 YNNKEL (reference sequence). The CDR3 DNA sequence: TGTGCCAGCCGAGCGGGGGGGCGCACAGATACGCAGTATTTT. Amino acid sequence: CASRAGGRTDTQYF.

V and J are TRBV28 and TRBJ1-2; D gene ambiguous. CDR3 size: 14 residues. The V end lost 0 bases, the J end lost 4 bases, and 9 bases lay between the germline ends. Germline values: CDR1 MDHEN, CDR2 SYDVKM. The CDR3 coding sequence is TGTGCCAGCAGTTTATGGGCAGGCCTCTATGGCTACACCTTC. Translation: CASSLWAGLYGYTF.

This chain connects TRBV7-2 to TRBJ2-3; 13 nucleotides match TRBD2. J was trimmed by 4 bases and V by 5 bases; bases with no gene match: 6. The germline CDR1 and CDR2 sequences are SGHTA and FQGNSA. CDR3 length: 16 amino acids. The CDR3 here is CASSLRLAGGPDTQYF. The CDR3 DNA is TGTGCCAGCAGCCTCCGACTAGCGGGGGGACCAGATACGCAGTATTTT.

The chain carries TRBV5-5 and TRBJ1-4; a possible D gene is TRBD1 (6 bases). This CDR3 contains 16 residues. The germline V gene encodes CDR1 SGHKS and CDR2 YYEKEE (reference sequence). V dropped 4 bases and J dropped 6 bases, with 19 bases sitting between them. CDR3 in DNA: TGTGCCAGCAGCCGAGCGACAGGATCATTAGATGAAAAACTGTTTTTT. Residues: CASSRATGSLDEKLFF.

This clone was seen more than once but under ten times. J is TRBJ1-2 and V is TRBV28; the match to TRBD1 covers 8 bases. The germline V gene has CDR1 MDHEN and CDR2 SYDVKM. V gave up 6 bases and J gave up 5 bases; unmatched junction bases: 8. CDR3 length: 14 residues. The DNA for the CDR3 is TGTGCCAGCAGACCTCCGGGACAGGTTTATGGCTACACCTTC. Protein sequence: CASRPPGQVYGYTF.

The chain carries TRBV5-4 and TRBJ2-1; 9 bases fit TRBD1. The CDR3 length is 14 residues. Unmatched junction bases numbered 6, after V lost 4 bases and J lost 7 bases. In germline, CDR1 is SGHNT, CDR2 YYREEE (reference sequence). CDR3 coding DNA: TGTGCCAGCAGCACACAACAGGGGGCTAATGAGCAGTTCTTC. As protein: CASSTQQGANEQFF.

The chain links TRBV19 to TRBJ1-1; D is undetermined. CDR1 and CDR2 (germline): LNHDA, SQIVND (reference sequence). V shed 7 bases and J shed 1 base, with 13 bases lying between them. The CDR3 loop spans 14 amino acids. CDR3 residues: CASKFGLENTEAFF. For the CDR3, the DNA is TGTGCCAGTAAGTTCGGGTTAGAGAACACTGAAGCTTTCTTT.

The chain joins TRBV19 to TRBJ2-6, with D perhaps TRBD2 (6 bases). Trimming took off 6 bases at V and 4 bases at J, with 13 bases between the two ends. The germline V gene encodes CDR1 LNHDA and CDR2 SQIVND (reference sequence). This CDR3 spans 15 amino acids. CDR3 protein: CASRDGSSGANVLTF. The DNA for the CDR3 is TGTGCCAGTAGGGACGGGAGCTCGGGGGCCAACGTCCTGACTTTC. Together with reference TRBV19 and TRBJ2-6, the CDR3 gives the full variable domain: DGGITQSPKYLFRKEGQNVTLSCEQNLNHDAMYWYRQDPGQGLRLIYYSQIVNDFQKGDIAEGYSVSREKKESFPLTVTSAQKNPTAFYLCASRDGSSGANVLTFGAGSRLTVL.

This sequence joins TRBV7-8 and TRBJ1-6; a weak D match, TRBD1 (6 bases). The germline CDR1 and CDR2 sequences are SGHVS and FQNEAQ. Trimming removed 5 bases at V and 7 bases at J, with 18 bases between. This CDR3 is built from 16 residues. The CDR3 DNA follows: TGTGCCAGCAGCCTAGGGGGGGGGAGAAGAAATTCACCCCTCCACTTT. It translates to CASSLGGGRRNSPLHF.

The rearrangement uses TRBV4-2 and TRBJ1-2, with unresolved D. Deletions cut 4 bases from V and 6 bases from J, with 12 bases between. Germline V gene sequence: CDR1 LGHNA, CDR2 YNFKEQ. The CDR3 sequence is 13 residues long. In DNA, the CDR3 is TGTGCCAGCAGCCCCTCGAATCGGGATGGCTACACCTTC. Translation gives CASSPSNRDGYTF.

This chain uses TRBV28 with TRBJ2-7, with 8 bases that match TRBD1. The length of the CDR3 is 15 residues. After removal of 5 bases from V and 1 base from J, the junction contained 7 bases not matched to a gene. The V gene's germline CDR1 is MDHEN and CDR2 SYDVKM. The CDR3 DNA follows: TGTGCCAGCAGTACGGGACAGGTTCGTTCCTACGAGCAGTACTTC. As protein: CASSTGQVRSYEQYF.

This clone was detected once. The chain joins TRBV19 to TRBJ1-1, with 7 bases aligning to TRBD1. The V and J ends lost 4 bases and 4 bases, in that order; junction bases with no gene match: 6. Germline lookup yields CDR1 LNHDA and CDR2 SQIVND (reference sequence). This CDR3 is built from 14 residues. The CDR3 sequence is CASSTRDRPTEAFF. CDR3 nucleotides: TGTGCCAGTAGTACCCGGGACAGACCCACTGAAGCTTTCTTT.

This clone was recorded only once. This chain uses TRBV7-7 with TRBJ1-6; tentatively, D is TRBD1 (5 bases). CDR3 size: 17 residues. Germline V CDR1 and CDR2: SSHAT, FNYEAQ (reference sequence). Trimming pared 0 bases from V and 8 bases from J, leaving 17 bases between. CDR3 residues: CASSLAPEWGRDSPLHF. As DNA, the CDR3 is TGTGCCAGCAGCTTAGCCCCGGAATGGGGCAGGGATTCACCCCTCCACTTT.

This clone was observed a single time. The CDR3 spells CASSVESSYEQYF. CDR3 bases: TGTGCCAGCAGTGTGGAGAGCTCCTACGAGCAGTACTTC. V usage is TRBV2 and J usage is TRBJ2-7, with D uncertain. This CDR3 is 13 amino acids long. Germline loops: CDR1 SNHLY, CDR2 FYNNEI. V was clipped by 4 bases and J by 0 bases, with 7 bases between them.

V gene TRBV7-2 combines with J gene TRBJ1-6, with 8 bases lining up with TRBD1. Trimming removed 1 base from V and 10 bases from J; junction bases left unmatched: 6. CDR3 length equals 15 residues. In germline, CDR1 is SGHTA, CDR2 FQGNSA. Here the CDR3 reads CASSLDRGDGSPLHF. The DNA for the CDR3 is TGTGCCAGCAGCTTAGACAGGGGGGACGGATCACCCCTCCACTTT.

The chain joins TRBV7-3 to TRBJ1-2; 7 bases are shared with TRBD1. V dropped 4 bases and J dropped 5; count of bases not matched to a gene: 4. Germline V lookup: CDR1 SGHTA, CDR2 FQGTGA. The CDR3 covers 13 residues. DNA of the CDR3: TGTGCCAGCAGCTCGCGGACAGGTTATGGCTACACCTTC. It codes for CASSSRTGYGYTF. Variable domain in full (rest from reference TRBV7-3 and TRBJ1-2): GAGVSQTPSNKVTEKGKYVELRCDPISGHTALYWYRQSLGQGPEFLIYFQGTGAADDSGLPNDRFFAVRPEGSVSTLKIQRTERGDSAVYLCASSSRTGYGYTFGSGTRLTVV.

The CDR3 bases are TGTGCCAGCAGCCATCAGGGGGGACAGGCCCTACATGGCTACACCTTC. This sequence encodes CASSHQGGQALHGYTF. V gene TRBV7-9 combines with J gene TRBJ1-2; TRBD1 matches at 8 bases. Germline V CDR1 and CDR2: SEHNR, FQNEAQ (reference sequence). The CDR3 spans 16 residues. V shed 5 bases and J 6 bases; nucleotides not matched to a gene: 14.

This clone has only one observation. J is TRBJ1-5 and V is TRBV29-1; D possibly corresponds to TRBD1 (5 bases). CDR1 is SQVTM, CDR2 ANQGSEA, per germline. V lost 6 bases and J lost 3, with 12 bases in between. The CDR3 is made up of 13 amino acids. Here the CDR3 reads CSVRQTYNQPQHF. CDR3 sequence (DNA): TGCAGCGTGCGACAGACCTACAATCAGCCCCAGCATTTT.

This clone has only one observation. The J gene is TRBJ1-1, the V gene TRBV11-3; D possibly corresponds to TRBD1 (5 bases). This CDR3 spans 17 amino acids. The V end was cut by 4 bases, the J end by 3 bases, with 21 bases between. The germline V gene has CDR1 SGHNT and CDR2 YENEEA. In nucleotides, the CDR3 is TGTGCCAGCAGCTCCCCACTAGCTAAACAGGACCACACTGAAGCTTTCTTT. It translates to CASSSPLAKQDHTEAFF.

V usage is TRBV11-1 and J usage is TRBJ2-7, with TRBD1 matching over 9 bases. CDR3 length equals 15 residues. In germline, CDR1 is SGHAT, CDR2 FQDESV (reference sequence). V lost 5 bases to trimming and J lost 4 bases; unmatched junction nucleotides: 9. Written as DNA, the CDR3 is TGTGCCAGCAGCGGCGAGGGGACAGGGATTTACGAGCAGTACTTC. Amino acid sequence: CASSGEGTGIYEQYF.

The chain is built from TRBV7-6 and TRBJ2-5; tentatively, D is TRBD2 (6 bases). From germline, CDR1 is SGHVS and CDR2 FNYEAQ. With 3 bases removed from V and 4 bases from J, the gap between germline ends came to 24 bases. This CDR3 region has 18 residues. The CDR3 loop reads CASSFSVLQGGEGETQYF. DNA for the CDR3: TGTGCCAGCAGCTTTTCCGTTTTGCAAGGAGGGGAAGGAGAGACCCAGTACTTC.

The genes are TRBV29-1 and TRBJ2-3; 7 nucleotides align to TRBD2. CDR1 is SQVTM and CDR2 is ANQGSEA in the germline V gene. With 1 base clipped from V and 7 bases from J, the junction kept 11 bases outside the gene matches. The CDR3 is 15 residues long. CDR3 in DNA: TGCAGCGTTGAAGTCCTAGCGGAACCCCCGAATACGCAGTATTTT. This codes for CSVEVLAEPPNTQYF.

The chain couples TRBV6-5 to TRBJ1-2; 8 bases agree with TRBD1. CDR3 length equals 14 residues. CDR1 MNHEY and CDR2 SVGAGI come from the germline V gene. The V gene end was trimmed by 3 bases and the J gene end by 3 bases; junction bases not matched to a gene: 3. CDR3 amino acids: CASSYPGQDYGYTF. Here the CDR3 DNA reads TGTGCCAGCAGTTATCCGGGACAGGACTATGGCTACACCTTC.

V and J are TRBV15 and TRBJ2-7, with unresolved D. The germline V gene has CDR1 LNHNV and CDR2 YYDKDF (reference sequence). This CDR3 region has 14 residues. The ends were cut back, 1 base at V and 5 bases at J, with 12 bases in the middle. In DNA form, the CDR3 reads TGTGCCACCAGCAGAGTAGGCACAGCAGACGAGCAGTACTTC. This codes for CATSRVGTADEQYF.